These T cell receptor beta chains were read from a single sample in a study of T cell responses to AZD1222 COVID-19 vaccine. Method: immunoSEQ multiplex PCR; TCRdb's copy keeps in-frame clones and lacks some. The repertoire includes some 130,000 clones, approximately 90% of them detected once, and 1.5% to 2% sits in the top ten. This material consisted of peripheral blood, taken on day 0 of AZD1222 vaccination. These receptors came from an adult in good health. The CDR3 runs from the conserved cysteine through the conserved F or W. Fields, in order: J gene, V gene, D gene, clone size, CDR3 DNA, CDR3 protein. D genes are given only for firm matches. The listing skips clone size in some rows; elsewhere it reads once, few, many or a size class.

j_call: TRBJ2-3; v_call: TRBV6-5; d_call: -; clone_size: -; cdr3_nt: TGTGCCAGCAGTTACTCGAGTGGGGATACGCAGTATTTT; cdr3_aa: CASSYSSGDTQYF
j_call: TRBJ2-7; v_call: TRBV29-1; d_call: -; clone_size: -; cdr3_nt: TGCAGCGTTGGGGGCAAATTCTCCTACGAGCAGTACTTC; cdr3_aa: CSVGGKFSYEQYF
j_call: TRBJ1-5; v_call: TRBV10-3; d_call: TRBD1; clone_size: -; cdr3_nt: TGTGCCATACAGGGGGCCGGACAGCCCCAGCATTTT; cdr3_aa: CAIQGAGQPQHF
j_call: TRBJ1-1; v_call: TRBV15; d_call: TRBD1; clone_size: -; cdr3_nt: TGTGCCACCAGCAGAGGGCGGGGACAGGCCCGAGGGAACACTGAAGCTTTCTTT; cdr3_aa: CATSRGRGQARGNTEAFF
j_call: TRBJ1-1; v_call: TRBV19; d_call: -; clone_size: -; cdr3_nt: TGTGCCAGTAGTGCCCAAGGCTATCCCACAGGCACTGAAGCTTTCTTT; cdr3_aa: CASSAQGYPTGTEAFF
j_call: TRBJ1-1; v_call: TRBV2; d_call: -; clone_size: -; cdr3_nt: TGTGCCAGCTCCTCAGTGAACACTGAAGCTTTCTTT; cdr3_aa: CASSSVNTEAFF
j_call: TRBJ2-1; v_call: TRBV28; d_call: TRBD1; clone_size: -; cdr3_nt: TGTGCCAGCAGCCCGACAGGGACCCCTCGGGCCAATGAGCAGTTCTTC; cdr3_aa: CASSPTGTPRANEQFF
j_call: TRBJ2-2; v_call: TRBV5-4; d_call: -; clone_size: -; cdr3_nt: TGTGCCAGCATGTCCGGCGGGGAGCTGTTTTTT; cdr3_aa: CASMSGGELFF
j_call: TRBJ2-7; v_call: TRBV28; d_call: TRBD1; clone_size: -; cdr3_nt: TGTGCCAGCAGTTTGGGTATCCTGGGACAGGGATTATACGAGCAGTACTTC; cdr3_aa: CASSLGILGQGLYEQYF
j_call: TRBJ2-1; v_call: TRBV27; d_call: TRBD1; clone_size: -; cdr3_nt: TGCGCAGCCGGGACAGGCTACAATGAGCAGTTCTTC; cdr3_aa: CAAGTGYNEQFF
j_call: TRBJ1-4; v_call: TRBV5-5; d_call: -; clone_size: -; cdr3_nt: TGTGCCAGCAGTACCGGGCCAAAGAATGAAAAACTGTTTTTT; cdr3_aa: CASSTGPKNEKLFF
j_call: TRBJ2-7; v_call: TRBV29-1; d_call: TRBD2; clone_size: -; cdr3_nt: TGCAGCGTCCGGGGGGGCTCCTACGAGCAGTACTTC; cdr3_aa: CSVRGGSYEQYF
j_call: TRBJ2-3; v_call: TRBV19; d_call: -; clone_size: -; cdr3_nt: TGTGCCAGTAGGCAGGGGATGTCCACAGATACGCAGTATTTT; cdr3_aa: CASRQGMSTDTQYF
j_call: TRBJ2-2; v_call: TRBV30; d_call: TRBD1; clone_size: -; cdr3_nt: TGTGCCTCCGACAGGGTCACAGTTACCGGGGAGCTGTTTTTT; cdr3_aa: CASDRVTVTGELFF
j_call: TRBJ2-3; v_call: TRBV9; d_call: -; clone_size: -; cdr3_nt: TGTGCCAGCAGCGTCGGACCTGGCAGGGGTTTTGGTACGCAGTATTTT; cdr3_aa: CASSVGPGRGFGTQYF
j_call: TRBJ2-1; v_call: TRBV6-4; d_call: TRBD2; clone_size: -; cdr3_nt: TGTGCCAGCAGTGAATCGGGGAGGGACAATGAGCAGTTCTTC; cdr3_aa: CASSESGRDNEQFF
j_call: TRBJ1-2; v_call: TRBV4-3; d_call: -; clone_size: -; cdr3_nt: TGCGCCAGCAGCCAGATCTCGAACTATGGCTACACCTTC; cdr3_aa: CASSQISNYGYTF
j_call: TRBJ2-3; v_call: TRBV27; d_call: -; clone_size: -; cdr3_nt: TGTGCCAGCAGCAGACAGGTTTACGATACGCAGTATTTT; cdr3_aa: CASSRQVYDTQYF
j_call: TRBJ2-1; v_call: TRBV5-1; d_call: -; clone_size: -; cdr3_nt: TGCGCCAGCAGCTTGGACGGGACATCCGGTAATGAGCAGTTCTTC; cdr3_aa: CASSLDGTSGNEQFF
j_call: TRBJ1-2; v_call: TRBV30; d_call: -; clone_size: once; cdr3_nt: TGTGCCTGGAGTGTGCTTATAGGGCCTTATGGCTACACCTTC; cdr3_aa: CAWSVLIGPYGYTF
j_call: TRBJ1-4; v_call: TRBV24-1; d_call: TRBD1; clone_size: -; cdr3_nt: TGTGCCACCAGTGATCCTACCGCACAGGGGAATGAAAAACTGTTTTTT; cdr3_aa: CATSDPTAQGNEKLFF
j_call: TRBJ1-2; v_call: TRBV5-1; d_call: -; clone_size: -; cdr3_nt: TGCGCCAGCAGCCGAGGGGACACCTATGGCTACACCTTC; cdr3_aa: CASSRGDTYGYTF
j_call: TRBJ1-5; v_call: TRBV7-6; d_call: -; clone_size: -; cdr3_nt: TGTGCCAGCAGCTTAGATTCCGACGGGAATCAGCCCCAGCATTTT; cdr3_aa: CASSLDSDGNQPQHF
j_call: TRBJ1-1; v_call: TRBV19; d_call: TRBD1; clone_size: -; cdr3_nt: TGTGCCAGCAGTAGGCCGGGACAGGCGGTGCGAGATGAAGCTTTCTTT; cdr3_aa: CASSRPGQAVRDEAFF
j_call: TRBJ2-3; v_call: TRBV3-1/TRBV3-2; d_call: -; clone_size: -; cdr3_nt: TGTGCCAGCAGCCAGCTATCAGATACGCAGTATTTT; cdr3_aa: CASSQLSDTQYF
j_call: TRBJ2-1; v_call: TRBV19; d_call: TRBD2; clone_size: -; cdr3_nt: TGTGCCAGTAGCCAACTAGCGGGGGATTACAATGAGCAGTTCTTC; cdr3_aa: CASSQLAGDYNEQFF
j_call: TRBJ1-5; v_call: TRBV9; d_call: -; clone_size: -; cdr3_nt: TGTGCCAGCAGCGAAGGGAGTCAGCCCCAGCATTTT; cdr3_aa: CASSEGSQPQHF
j_call: TRBJ2-3; v_call: TRBV7-9; d_call: -; clone_size: -; cdr3_nt: TGTGCCAGCAGCTTACGAAGCGCGTCAGATACGCAGTATTTT; cdr3_aa: CASSLRSASDTQYF
j_call: TRBJ2-5; v_call: TRBV2; d_call: TRBD1; clone_size: -; cdr3_nt: TGTCTCATCCGGGACAGAAAAGAGACCCAGTACTTC; cdr3_aa: CLIRDRKETQYF
j_call: TRBJ2-1; v_call: TRBV4-2; d_call: -; clone_size: -; cdr3_nt: TGTGCCAGCAGCCAATTCAGAGCGGCCTCCTACAATGAGCAGTTCTTC; cdr3_aa: CASSQFRAASYNEQFF
j_call: TRBJ1-1; v_call: TRBV28; d_call: TRBD1; clone_size: once; cdr3_nt: TGTGCCAGCAGTTACACAGGGGACAACACTGAAGCTTTCTTT; cdr3_aa: CASSYTGDNTEAFF